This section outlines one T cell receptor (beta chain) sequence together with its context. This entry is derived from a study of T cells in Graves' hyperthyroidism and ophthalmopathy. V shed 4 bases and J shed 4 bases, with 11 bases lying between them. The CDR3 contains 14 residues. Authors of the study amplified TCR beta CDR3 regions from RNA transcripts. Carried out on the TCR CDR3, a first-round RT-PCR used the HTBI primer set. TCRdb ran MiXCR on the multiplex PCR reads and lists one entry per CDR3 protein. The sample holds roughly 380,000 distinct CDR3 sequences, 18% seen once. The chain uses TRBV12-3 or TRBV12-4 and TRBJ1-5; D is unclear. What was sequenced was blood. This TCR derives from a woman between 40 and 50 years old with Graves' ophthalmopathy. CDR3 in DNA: TGTGCCAGCAGTTCCCCGGTAGGGAATCAGCCCCAGCATTTT. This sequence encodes CASSSPVGNQPQHF.